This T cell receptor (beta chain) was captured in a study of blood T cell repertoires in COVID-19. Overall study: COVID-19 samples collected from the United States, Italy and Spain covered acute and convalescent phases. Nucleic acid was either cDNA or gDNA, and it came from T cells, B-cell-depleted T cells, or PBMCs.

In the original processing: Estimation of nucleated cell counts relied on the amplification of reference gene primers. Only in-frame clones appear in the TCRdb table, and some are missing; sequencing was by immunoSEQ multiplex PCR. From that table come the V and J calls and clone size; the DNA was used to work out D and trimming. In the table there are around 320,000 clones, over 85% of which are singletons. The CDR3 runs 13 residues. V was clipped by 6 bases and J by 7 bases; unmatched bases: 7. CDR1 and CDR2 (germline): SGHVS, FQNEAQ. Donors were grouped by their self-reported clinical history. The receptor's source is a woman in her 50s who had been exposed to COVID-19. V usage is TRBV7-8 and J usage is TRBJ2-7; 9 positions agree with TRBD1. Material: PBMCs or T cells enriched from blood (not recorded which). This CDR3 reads CASSSDRGGEQYF. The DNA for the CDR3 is TGTGCCAGCAGTTCGGACAGGGGTGGGGAGCAGTACTTC.